The 21 T cell receptor beta chains listed next were all sequenced from one sample in a study of shared clonotypes between healthy human individuals. Sequencing used immunoSEQ multiplex PCR; TCRdb keeps in-frame clones, though not all of them. The sample holds 1 million to 1.3 million clones, about 80% seen once. The sample was memory CD4+ T cells from PBMCs. Noted subset: CD45RA-negative fraction. The receptors were gathered from a young man in good health. Some clones in this sample may be carry-over from other donors' samples.

V usage is TRBV7-9 and J usage is TRBJ2-2; D not certain. The germline CDR1 and CDR2 sequences are SEHNR and FQNEAQ (reference sequence). V was pared by 1 base and J by 0 bases, with 3 bases between. The CDR3 length is 14 residues. CDR3 amino acids: CASSLGTNTGELFF. The CDR3 DNA follows: TGTGCCAGCAGCTTAGGCACGAACACCGGGGAGCTGTTTTTT.

The chain carries TRBV5-5 and TRBJ1-2, with D hard to call. The germline V gene encodes CDR1 SGHKS and CDR2 YYEKEE (reference sequence). The length of the CDR3 is 14 residues. V lost 2 bases to trimming and J lost 2 bases, with 10 bases between them. CDR3 in DNA: TGTGCCAGCAGCTTTAGTCAAGGGAACTATGGCTACACCTTC. Its translation: CASSFSQGNYGYTF. Based on the CDR3 plus reference TRBV5-5 and TRBJ1-2, the full variable domain is DAGVTQSPTHLIKTRGQQVTLRCSPISGHKSVSWYQQVLGQGPQFIFQYYEKEERGRGNFPDRFSARQFPNYSSELNVNALLLGDSALYLCASSFSQGNYGYTFGSGTRLTVV.

V gene TRBV4-3 combines with J gene TRBJ2-7; tentatively, D is TRBD1 (6 bases). Between the trimmed V and J ends, which lost 3 bases and 3 bases, there was a span of 15 bases. This CDR3 has 15 amino acids. Looked up from germline, CDR1 is LGHNA and CDR2 is YSLEER. This chain's CDR3 is CASSHIQGRYYEQYF. DNA for the CDR3: TGCGCCAGCAGCCATATACAGGGTCGGTACTACGAGCAGTACTTC.

This clone was counted between two and nine times. This CDR3 reads CAISEPRGLAGEETQYF. The CDR3 coding sequence is TGTGCCATCAGTGAGCCCCGGGGACTAGCGGGAGAAGAGACCCAGTACTTC. The chain has TRBV10-3 and TRBJ2-5; 14 positions agree with TRBD2. The CDR3 runs to 17 residues. After removal of 2 bases from V and 3 bases from J, the junction contained 5 bases not matched to a gene. CDR1 ENHRY and CDR2 SYGVKD come from the germline V gene.

V is TRBV7-8 and J is TRBJ2-5; D unresolved. Germline V gene sequence: CDR1 SGHVS, CDR2 FQNEAQ. This CDR3 is 14 amino acids long. V was cut by 5 bases and J by 3 bases, with 13 bases left in between. Written as DNA, the CDR3 is TGTGCCAGCAGCCGCGTTACTCGAGAAGAGACCCAGTACTTC. It codes for CASSRVTREETQYF.

The chain carries TRBV6-6 and TRBJ1-3; D perhaps matches TRBD1 (5 bases). The CDR3 consists of 14 residues. Germline CDR1 reads MNHNY; CDR2 reads SVGAGI (reference sequence). Trimming took 2 bases from V and 4 from J, leaving 9 bases between them. The DNA for the CDR3 is TGTGCCAGCAGTTACGGGGACCGCGGAAACACCATATATTTT. Its protein product is CASSYGDRGNTIYF.

The chain recombines TRBV19 with TRBJ2-2; 10 bases agree with TRBD1. V lost 5 bases to trimming and J lost 7 bases; unmatched junction nucleotides: 7. Germline-derived CDR1 and CDR2 are LNHDA and SQIVND (reference sequence). CDR3 size: 15 residues. CDR3 region: CASSLRTGGVGELFF. The CDR3 nucleotides are TGTGCCAGTAGTCTAAGGACAGGGGGAGTCGGGGAGCTGTTTTTT.

Regarding this clone: This could be a read error, since a much larger clone is one nucleotide away. The V gene is TRBV5-1, the J gene TRBJ2-3; D possibly corresponds to TRBD2 (6 bases). V lost 4 bases and J lost 1, with 13 bases in between. The germline gives CDR1 SGHRS, CDR2 YFSETQ. The CDR3 totals 15 residues. CDR3 loop: CASSRDGGRTDTQYF. The CDR3 region has the DNA TGCGCCAGCAGCCGAGACGGGGGTCGCACAGATACGCAGTATTTT.

The sample holds one count of this clone. The genes are TRBV4-2 and TRBJ2-7; possible D gene TRBD2, 5 bases. V was shortened by 1 base and J by 2 bases, with 15 bases between the two germline ends. The CDR3 consists of 16 residues. The germline V gene has CDR1 LGHNA and CDR2 YNFKEQ. The DNA of the CDR3 is TGTGCCAGCAGCCAAGTGGGCGAGGGTAGTCCCTACGAGCAGTACTTC. Translated, it gives CASSQVGEGSPYEQYF.

For this clone: A much larger clonotype is one base distant, so this may be a read error. This chain links TRBV11-3 with TRBJ1-1; 8 bases are a match to TRBD1. The J segment lost 4 bases and the V segment lost 2 bases, leaving 0 bases of the junction unmatched. CDR1 and CDR2 (germline): SGHNT, YENEEA. This CDR3 has 13 amino acids. CDR3 sequence reads: CASSLQGATEAFF. The CDR3, as DNA: TGTGCCAGCAGCTTACAGGGGGCCACTGAAGCTTTCTTT.

The chain recombines TRBV7-8 with TRBJ1-5; D call uncertain. Germline CDR1 reads SGHVS; CDR2 reads FQNEAQ. Trimming took 1 base from V and 0 from J, leaving 10 bases between them. The CDR3 runs 16 residues. Here the CDR3 reads CASSLGPTVSNQPQHF. CDR3 nucleotide sequence: TGTGCCAGCAGCTTAGGCCCGACGGTTAGCAATCAGCCCCAGCATTTT.

This clone was picked up a small number of times. Within the sample, other DNA sequences also encode this same CDR3. The chain recombines TRBV4-1 with TRBJ2-1; D not resolved. The CDR3 consists of 14 residues. V shed 0 bases and J shed 2 bases, with 5 bases lying between them. The germline V gene encodes CDR1 MGHRA and CDR2 YSYEKL. The CDR3 nucleotides read TGCGCCAGCAGCCAAGACCCTACCTACAATGAGCAGTTCTTC. Encoded protein: CASSQDPTYNEQFF.

The chain is built from TRBV5-5 and TRBJ1-1; D call uncertain. CDR3 size: 15 residues. Germline V CDR1 and CDR2: SGHKS, YYEKEE (reference sequence). With 4 bases removed from V and 3 bases from J, the gap between germline ends came to 16 bases. The CDR3 DNA is TGTGCCAGCAGCCCTCGCGGGGAGGGCGACACTGAAGCTTTCTTT. This sequence encodes CASSPRGEGDTEAFF.

The chain is built from TRBV5-1 and TRBJ2-2, with D unclear. This CDR3 has 14 residues. The V gene lost 4 bases and the J gene lost 0 bases, with 7 bases spanning the gap. Germline V lookup: CDR1 SGHRS, CDR2 YFSETQ. The CDR3 sequence: CASSPNPNTGELFF. The CDR3 nucleotides read TGCGCCAGCAGCCCGAACCCGAACACCGGGGAGCTGTTTTTT. Filled out from reference TRBV5-1 and TRBJ2-2, the complete variable domain reads KAGVTQTPRYLIKTRGQQVTLSCSPISGHRSVSWYQQTPGQGLQFLFEYFSETQRNKGNFPGRFSGRQFSNSRSEMNVSTLELGDSALYLCASSPNPNTGELFFGEGSRLTVL.

Regarding this clone: A much larger clone lies one base from this, so it may be a read error. This sample includes further DNA sequences coding for the same CDR3. This chain uses TRBV5-1 with TRBJ1-1; weak D call: TRBD1 (6 bases). V was clipped by 0 bases and J by 4 bases, with 7 bases between them. The germline CDR1 and CDR2 sequences are SGHRS and YFSETQ. The CDR3 is made up of 13 amino acids. CDR3 residues: CASSLDRVTEAFF. The CDR3 bases are TGCGCCAGCAGCTTGGACAGGGTCACTGAAGCTTTCTTT.

This clone was observed at least ten times. Other DNA sequences in this specimen translate into the identical CDR3. V usage is TRBV5-4 and J usage is TRBJ2-7; TRBD2 aligns across 11 bases. The CDR3 sequence is 16 residues long. V was clipped by 0 bases and J by 6 bases; unmatched bases: 8. Per germline, CDR1 SGHNT and CDR2 YYREEE (reference sequence). DNA for the CDR3: TGTGCCAGCAGCTTGGGGGGGGCTAGCGGGAGGATCGAGCAGTACTTC. Its protein product is CASSLGGASGRIEQYF.

The genes are TRBV5-1 and TRBJ1-3; D unclear. V lost 1 base and J lost 0, with 11 bases in between. The CDR3 runs 16 residues. The germline gives CDR1 SGHRS, CDR2 YFSETQ. CDR3: CASSLRPAGSGNTIYF. DNA for the CDR3: TGCGCCAGCAGCTTGAGGCCAGCCGGCTCTGGAAACACCATATATTTT.

The rearrangement links TRBV25-1 to TRBJ2-2, with TRBD1 matching 7 bases. The ends lost 4 bases at V and 1 base at J; junction bases unmatched: 9. Germline V lookup: CDR1 MGHDK, CDR2 SYGVNS. The CDR3 spans 17 residues. CDR3 nucleotide sequence: TGTGCCAGCAGTGCACGGTTGGGGACAGAGAACACCGGGGAGCTGTTTTTT. Its protein product is CASSARLGTENTGELFF. Based on the CDR3 plus reference TRBV25-1 and TRBJ2-2, the full variable domain is EADIYQTPRYLVIGTGKKITLECSQTMGHDKMYWYQQDPGMELHLIHYSYGVNSTEKGDLSSESTVSRIRTEHFPLTLESARPSHTSQYLCASSARLGTENTGELFFGEGSRLTVL.

This chain uses TRBV28 with TRBJ2-6; D uncertain. Germline assignment: CDR1 MDHEN and CDR2 SYDVKM. CDR3 size: 13 residues. V lost 5 bases and J 4 bases, leaving 6 bases between the germline ends. The CDR3 DNA reads TGTGCCAGCAGTAGCCACGGGGCCAACGTCCTGACTTTC. Translated: CASSSHGANVLTF.

The chain employs TRBV19 and TRBJ2-5; 10 nucleotides match TRBD2. CDR3 length: 16 amino acids. The V gene's germline CDR1 is LNHDA and CDR2 SQIVND (reference sequence). V shed 5 bases, J shed 1 base, and the junction held 7 bases outside the gene matches. The CDR3 is CASSLLAGEGQETQYF. The CDR3 DNA is TGTGCCAGTAGTCTTCTAGCGGGAGAGGGCCAAGAGACCCAGTACTTC. The full variable domain, in which reference TRBV19 and TRBJ2-5 provide the parts outside the CDR3, is DGGITQSPKYLFRKEGQNVTLSCEQNLNHDAMYWYRQDPGQGLRLIYYSQIVNDFQKGDIAEGYSVSREKKESFPLTVTSAQKNPTAFYLCASSLLAGEGQETQYFGPGTRLLVL.

The chain links TRBV5-6 to TRBJ1-1; no reliable D call. The CDR3 is 14 amino acids. CDR1 SGHDT and CDR2 YYEEEE come from the germline V gene. Trimming pared 2 bases from V and 1 base from J, leaving 9 bases between. The CDR3 DNA reads TGTGCCAGCAGCTTCGTGCGAAAGAACACTGAAGCTTTCTTT. Translation gives CASSFVRKNTEAFF.